Listed below are T cell receptor beta chains from one sample, sequenced in a study of T-cell reconstitution after alpha-beta-depleted transplantation in children. MiXCR, run by TCRdb on the PCR reads, gives a single entry per CDR3 protein. The sample holds roughly 310,000 distinct CDR3 sequences, around 25% seen once. The material was PBMCs, mostly from graft donor cells, obtained 180 days after TCRalphabeta/CD19-depleted stem cell transplant. All receptors derive from a male patient younger than 18 who had a stem cell transplant for acute lymphoblastic leukemia, so the T cells may come from the graft donor. CDR3s include the opening cysteine and the closing phenylalanine or tryptophan. The D gene is left open where the match is weak. Rows may omit the clone size; those that give it use once, few, many or a size class.

V gene: TRBV6-1
D gene: NA
J gene: TRBJ1-3
clone size: NA
CDR3 protein: CASKDSGASGNTIYF
CDR3 DNA: TGTGCCAGCAAAGACTCGGGAGCTTCTGGAAACACCATATATTTT

V gene: TRBV19
D gene: TRBD2
J gene: TRBJ2-1
clone size: NA
CDR3 protein: CASYPGTSGTNEQFF
CDR3 DNA: TGTGCCAGCTATCCCGGGACTAGCGGGACCAATGAGCAGTTCTTC

V gene: TRBV29-1
D gene: NA
J gene: TRBJ2-5
clone size: few
CDR3 protein: CSVERGARETQYF
CDR3 DNA: TGCAGCGTTGAACGAGGGGCGCGGGAGACCCAGTACTTC

V gene: TRBV7-3
D gene: TRBD1
J gene: TRBJ2-7
clone size: NA
CDR3 protein: CASSSGTGVEQYF
CDR3 DNA: TGTGCCAGCAGCTCCGGGACAGGGGTCGAGCAGTACTTC

V gene: TRBV19
D gene: NA
J gene: TRBJ1-2
clone size: NA
CDR3 protein: CASSMDPRNYGYTF
CDR3 DNA: TGTGCCAGTAGTATGGATCCCCGAAACTATGGCTACACCTTC

V gene: TRBV5-1
D gene: TRBD1
J gene: TRBJ1-5
clone size: NA
CDR3 protein: CASSLGTGANQPQHF
CDR3 DNA: TGCGCCAGCAGCTTGGGGACAGGGGCCAATCAGCCCCAGCATTTT

V gene: TRBV6-2/TRBV6-3
D gene: TRBD2
J gene: TRBJ2-4
clone size: NA
CDR3 protein: CASSYVGGGSTSLAKNIQYF
CDR3 DNA: TGTGCCAGCAGTTACGTGGGGGGGGGATCGACATCCTTAGCCAAAAACATTCAGTACTTC

V gene: TRBV6-5
D gene: NA
J gene: TRBJ2-5
clone size: NA
CDR3 protein: CASSSLGHRETQYF
CDR3 DNA: TGTGCCAGCAGTTCCCTCGGACATCGGGAGACCCAGTACTTC

V gene: TRBV5-1
D gene: NA
J gene: TRBJ2-1
clone size: NA
CDR3 protein: CASSLKGPGAPREQFF
CDR3 DNA: TGCGCCAGCAGCTTGAAGGGTCCGGGAGCCCCAAGGGAGCAGTTCTTC

V gene: TRBV27
D gene: NA
J gene: TRBJ1-3
clone size: NA
CDR3 protein: CASSKGLGNTIYF
CDR3 DNA: TGTGCCAGCAGTAAGGGGTTAGGAAACACCATATATTTT

V gene: TRBV5-1
D gene: NA
J gene: TRBJ1-6
clone size: few
CDR3 protein: CASSLDWIDNSPLHF
CDR3 DNA: TGCGCCAGCAGCCTTGACTGGATCGACAATTCACCCCTCCACTTT

V gene: TRBV7-6
D gene: TRBD1
J gene: TRBJ1-5
clone size: NA
CDR3 protein: CASSPEMDRVVQPQHF
CDR3 DNA: TGTGCCAGCAGCCCAGAGATGGACAGGGTAGTCCAGCCCCAGCATTTT

V gene: TRBV9
D gene: TRBD1
J gene: TRBJ2-5
clone size: few
CDR3 protein: CASSKGTGANQETQYF
CDR3 DNA: TGTGCCAGCAGCAAAGGGACAGGGGCCAACCAAGAGACCCAGTACTTC

V gene: TRBV20-1
D gene: NA
J gene: TRBJ1-4
clone size: few
CDR3 protein: CSARRQSGHEKLFF
CDR3 DNA: TGCAGTGCTAGACGACAAAGCGGGCATGAAAAACTGTTTTTT